Included here is one T cell receptor beta chain sequence, with context. What it binds is unknown. V dropped 2 bases and J dropped 9; count of bases not matched to a gene: 11. The CDR3 consists of 15 residues. Germline V gives CDR1 MGHRA, CDR2 YSYEKL. The assay was immunoSEQ multiplex PCR, and TCRdb's table has in-frame clones only and misses some. The sample carries around 99,000 clones, around nine tenths recorded once. Second doses were pooled across both intervals (about 4 or about 12 weeks). The sample comes from a study of T cell responses to AZD1222 COVID-19 vaccine. General study findings and limits: Vaccine-associated CD4 TCRs spanned spike, dominant at 160-218 and 743-854. Spike-specific TCR breadth and depth rose after two AZD1222 doses.

The rearrangement uses TRBV4-1 and TRBJ2-7, with 9 bases that match TRBD1. This TCR was recovered from an adult who received the AZD1222 COVID-19 vaccine. The source was peripheral blood, collected 28 days after the second AZD1222 dose. CDR3 amino acids: CASSQPGQGPPRQYF. The DNA for the CDR3 is TGCGCCAGCAGCCAACCGGGACAGGGCCCACCCCGGCAGTACTTC.